The clone carrying this T cell receptor beta chain was counted between two and nine times. Its antigen is currently unknown. The record originates from a study of CD8 T cells in ankylosing spondylitis. TCRdb processed the 5' RACE reads anew with MiXCR; each CDR3 protein has one entry. Among approximately 540,000 distinct CDR3 sequences listed, roughly 13% were seen once. Study outcomes and limitations: What seemed typical of ankylosing spondylitis blood was a TCR beta motif built from fewer than ten highly homologous variants.

In germline, CDR1 is DFQATT, CDR2 SNEGSKA (reference sequence). The V gene lost 6 bases and the J gene lost 5 bases, with 14 bases spanning the gap. The length of the CDR3 is 13 residues. The chain is built from TRBV20-1 and TRBJ1-5; TRBD1 might be the D (6 bases). Input material: blood, either unsorted or a sorted T cell fraction (not recorded which). The source is a male donor with ankylosing spondylitis. CDR3 coding DNA: TGCAGTGCAAGGACAGCACCCCATCAGCCCCAGCATTTT. This encodes CSARTAPHQPQHF.